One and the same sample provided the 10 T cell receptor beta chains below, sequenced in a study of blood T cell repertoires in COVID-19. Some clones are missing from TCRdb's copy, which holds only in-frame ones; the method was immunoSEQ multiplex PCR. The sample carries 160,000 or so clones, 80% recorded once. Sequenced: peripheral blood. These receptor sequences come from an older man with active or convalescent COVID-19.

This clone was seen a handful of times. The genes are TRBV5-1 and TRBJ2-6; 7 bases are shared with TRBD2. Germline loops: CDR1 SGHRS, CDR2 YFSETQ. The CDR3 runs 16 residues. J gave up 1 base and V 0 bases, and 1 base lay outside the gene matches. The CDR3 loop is CASSLGLASGANVLTF. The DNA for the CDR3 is TGCGCCAGCAGCTTGGGACTAGCTTCTGGGGCCAACGTCCTGACTTTC.

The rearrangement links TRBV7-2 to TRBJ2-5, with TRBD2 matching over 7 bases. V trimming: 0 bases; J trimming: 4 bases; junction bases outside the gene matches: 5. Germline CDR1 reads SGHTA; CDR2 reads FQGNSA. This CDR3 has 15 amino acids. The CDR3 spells CASSLASGAPETQYF. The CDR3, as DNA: TGTGCCAGCAGCTTAGCCAGCGGGGCCCCAGAGACCCAGTACTTC.

DNA of the CDR3: TGTGCCAGCAGCGTACGGGACAGCTTGAACACTGAAGCTTTCTTT. It is translated as CASSVRDSLNTEAFF. The chain joins TRBV9 to TRBJ1-1; 7 nucleotides match TRBD1. Germline CDR1 reads SGDLS; CDR2 reads YYNGEE. Losses at the gene ends were 1 base for V and 0 bases for J; bases not matched to a gene: 3. This CDR3 comprises 15 residues. The whole variable domain, remainder taken from reference TRBV9 and TRBJ1-1, is DSGVTQTPKHLITATGQRVTLRCSPRSGDLSVYWYQQSLDQGLQFLIQYYNGEERAKGNILERFSAQQFPDLHSELNLSSLELGDSALYFCASSVRDSLNTEAFFGQGTRLTVV.

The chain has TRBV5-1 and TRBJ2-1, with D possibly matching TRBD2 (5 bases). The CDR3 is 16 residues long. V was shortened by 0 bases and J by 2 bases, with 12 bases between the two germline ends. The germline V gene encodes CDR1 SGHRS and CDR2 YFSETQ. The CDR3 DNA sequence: TGCGCCAGCAGCTTGGCCGGCGCGGGTACCTACAATGAGCAGTTCTTC. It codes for CASSLAGAGTYNEQFF.

In DNA, the CDR3 is TGTGCCAGCAGCTCCCCCGAGACAGGGGGGAACTATGGCTACACCTTC. Translated, it gives CASSSPETGGNYGYTF. V gene TRBV7-2 combines with J gene TRBJ1-2; 9 bases map to TRBD1. Germline V gives CDR1 SGHTA, CDR2 FQGNSA. Unmatched junction bases numbered 8, after V lost 4 bases and J lost 2 bases. CDR3 length: 16 amino acids.

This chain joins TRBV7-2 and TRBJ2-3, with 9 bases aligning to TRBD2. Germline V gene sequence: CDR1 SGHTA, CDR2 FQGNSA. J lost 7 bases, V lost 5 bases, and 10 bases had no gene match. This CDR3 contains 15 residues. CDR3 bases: TGTGCCAGCAGCCAGACGAGCGGGGGGCCGTATACGCAGTATTTT. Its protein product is CASSQTSGGPYTQYF.

In DNA form, the CDR3 reads TGTGCCAGCAGTGGAAGAGTCCCCGGGGAGCTGTTTTTT. It translates to CASSGRVPGELFF. The chain employs TRBV25-1 and TRBJ2-2; D is unresolved. The CDR3 loop spans 13 amino acids. Trimming removed 4 bases from V and 6 bases from J, with 9 bases in between. The germline V gene encodes CDR1 MGHDK and CDR2 SYGVNS.

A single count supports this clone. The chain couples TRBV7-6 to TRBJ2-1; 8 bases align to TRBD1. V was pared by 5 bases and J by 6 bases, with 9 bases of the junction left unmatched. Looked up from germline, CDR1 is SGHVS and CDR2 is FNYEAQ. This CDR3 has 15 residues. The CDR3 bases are TGTGCCAGCAGCCTTCGGGACAGGCGTGTCAATGAGCAGTTCTTC. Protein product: CASSLRDRRVNEQFF.

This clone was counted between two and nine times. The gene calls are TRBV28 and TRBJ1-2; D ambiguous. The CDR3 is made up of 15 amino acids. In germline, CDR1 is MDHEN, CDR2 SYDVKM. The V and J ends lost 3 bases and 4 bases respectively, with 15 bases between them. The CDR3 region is CASSFSGSGGYGYTF. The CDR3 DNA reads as TGTGCCAGCAGTTTCTCGGGGTCCGGTGGCTATGGCTACACCTTC.

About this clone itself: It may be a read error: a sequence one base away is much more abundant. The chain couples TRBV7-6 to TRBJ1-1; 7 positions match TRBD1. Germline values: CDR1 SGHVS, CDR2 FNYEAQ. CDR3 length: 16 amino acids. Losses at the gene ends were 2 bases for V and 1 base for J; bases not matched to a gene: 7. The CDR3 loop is CASSLHRGQTNTEAFF. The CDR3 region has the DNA TGTGCCAGCAGCTTACACCGGGGACAGACGAACACTGAAGCTTTCTTT.